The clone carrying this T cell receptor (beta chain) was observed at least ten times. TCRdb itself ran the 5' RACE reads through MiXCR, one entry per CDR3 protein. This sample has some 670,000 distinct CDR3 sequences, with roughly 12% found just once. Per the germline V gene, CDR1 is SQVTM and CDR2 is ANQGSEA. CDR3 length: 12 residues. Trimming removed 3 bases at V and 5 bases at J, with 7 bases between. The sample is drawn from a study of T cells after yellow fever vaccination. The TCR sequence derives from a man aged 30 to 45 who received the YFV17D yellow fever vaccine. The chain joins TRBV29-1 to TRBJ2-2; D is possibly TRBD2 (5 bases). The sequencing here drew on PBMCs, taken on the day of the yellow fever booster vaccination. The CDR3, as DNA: TGCAGCGTTGATTCGGGGACCGGGGAGCTGTTTTTT. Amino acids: CSVDSGTGELFF.